This is a list of T cell receptor beta chains from one sample in a study of cytomegalovirus exposure and HLA in healthy donors. Assay: immunoSEQ multiplex PCR; the TCRdb copy retains only in-frame clones and omits some. Of about 180,000 clones listed, about 80% were seen once; the top ten hold about 2%. Sequencing was carried out using PBMCs. These receptors were taken from a woman in her twenties or thirties in good health and CMV-seronegative. Each CDR3 is given with its conserved first and last residue. A D gene is named only where the DNA matches it firmly. Some rows have no size entry. The others give once, few or many, or a class for an expanded clone.

abundance: NA
v_gene: TRBV7-8
j_gene: TRBJ2-7
len: 13
d_gene: NA
CDR3nt: TGTGCCAGCAGCTTATCCCCTCCGTACGAGCAGTACTTC
CDR3aa: CASSLSPPYEQYF

abundance: NA
v_gene: TRBV19
j_gene: TRBJ1-5
len: 14
d_gene: TRBD1
CDR3nt: TGTGCCAGTGGAGTGACAGGGGGAAATCAGCCCCAGCATTTT
CDR3aa: CASGVTGGNQPQHF

abundance: few
v_gene: TRBV6-5
j_gene: TRBJ2-7
len: 12
d_gene: NA
CDR3nt: TGTGCCAGCCACGACAGCCACTACGAGCAGTACTTC
CDR3aa: CASHDSHYEQYF

abundance: NA
v_gene: TRBV28
j_gene: TRBJ2-3
len: 12
d_gene: NA
CDR3nt: TGTGCCAGCAGTTTAGGCCAAGATACGCAGTATTTT
CDR3aa: CASSLGQDTQYF

abundance: NA
v_gene: TRBV7-9
j_gene: TRBJ2-1
len: 16
d_gene: TRBD2
CDR3nt: TGTGCCAGCAGCCCTAGCGGAGGAGTGTCCTACAATGAGCAGTTCTTC
CDR3aa: CASSPSGGVSYNEQFF

abundance: NA
v_gene: TRBV4-3
j_gene: TRBJ2-1
len: 17
d_gene: NA
CDR3nt: TGCGCCAGCAGCCAAGTGTCCGGGGAAGCGATGGGCAATGAGCAGTTCTTC
CDR3aa: CASSQVSGEAMGNEQFF

abundance: NA
v_gene: TRBV2
j_gene: TRBJ2-7
len: 15
d_gene: TRBD1
CDR3nt: TGTGCCAGCAGCGCTCAAGGACAGGGTGGTTACGAGCAGTACTTC
CDR3aa: CASSAQGQGGYEQYF

abundance: NA
v_gene: TRBV4-3
j_gene: TRBJ1-4
len: 18
d_gene: NA
CDR3nt: TGCGCCAGCAGCCAAGATCCCAGGGTTAATGGGTTAGATGAAAAACTGTTTTTT
CDR3aa: CASSQDPRVNGLDEKLFF

abundance: few
v_gene: TRBV15
j_gene: TRBJ2-7
len: 15
d_gene: TRBD2
CDR3nt: TGTGCCACCAGCAGGGATAGCGGGAGAGGGTACGAGCAGTACTTC
CDR3aa: CATSRDSGRGYEQYF

abundance: few
v_gene: TRBV4-1
j_gene: TRBJ2-2
len: 15
d_gene: NA
CDR3nt: TGCGCCAGCAGCCCTCCGGGACAAAACACCGGGGAGCTGTTTTTT
CDR3aa: CASSPPGQNTGELFF

abundance: NA
v_gene: TRBV2
j_gene: TRBJ1-1
len: 13
d_gene: NA
CDR3nt: TGTGCCAGCACCCCGACAGGGAACACTGAAGCTTTCTTT
CDR3aa: CASTPTGNTEAFF

abundance: once
v_gene: TRBV27
j_gene: TRBJ2-7
len: 14
d_gene: TRBD1
CDR3nt: TGTGCCAGCAAGCCTGACAGGGGGCCCTACGAGCAGTACTTC
CDR3aa: CASKPDRGPYEQYF

abundance: NA
v_gene: TRBV29-1
j_gene: TRBJ2-3
len: 16
d_gene: TRBD2
CDR3nt: TGCAGCGCCGGACCCTCCAGCGGGGGGGCCCCAGATACGCAGTATTTT
CDR3aa: CSAGPSSGGAPDTQYF

abundance: NA
v_gene: TRBV7-8
j_gene: TRBJ1-1
len: 15
d_gene: NA
CDR3nt: TGTGCCAGCAGCTCTCGAACAGTGATGAACACTGAAGCTTTCTTT
CDR3aa: CASSSRTVMNTEAFF

abundance: NA
v_gene: TRBV6-1
j_gene: TRBJ1-4
len: 12
d_gene: NA
CDR3nt: TGTGCCAGCAGACGGACTAATGAAAAACTGTTTTTT
CDR3aa: CASRRTNEKLFF

abundance: NA
v_gene: TRBV5-4
j_gene: TRBJ2-3
len: 18
d_gene: TRBD2
CDR3nt: TGTGCCAGCAGCCTAGGGACTAGCGGGGGTCCTAGCACAGATACGCAGTATTTT
CDR3aa: CASSLGTSGGPSTDTQYF

abundance: once
v_gene: TRBV21-1
j_gene: TRBJ2-7
len: 17
d_gene: NA
CDR3nt: TGTGCCAGCAGCAAATACCAGCGACCCAACCGATCCTACGAGCAGTACTTC
CDR3aa: CASSKYQRPNRSYEQYF

abundance: NA
v_gene: TRBV7-6
j_gene: TRBJ1-5
len: 15
d_gene: NA
CDR3nt: TGTGCCAGCAGCCCAACGGTGAATAGCAATCAGCCCCAGCATTTT
CDR3aa: CASSPTVNSNQPQHF

abundance: NA
v_gene: TRBV5-8
j_gene: TRBJ2-2
len: 16
d_gene: NA
CDR3nt: TGTGCCAGCAGCACATCCAGGGTTTTCAGGTCGGTGGAGCTGTTTTTT
CDR3aa: CASSTSRVFRSVELFF

abundance: NA
v_gene: TRBV7-9
j_gene: TRBJ2-7
len: 11
d_gene: NA
CDR3nt: TGTGCCAGCAGCTTACTAAGCGAGCAGTACTTC
CDR3aa: CASSLLSEQYF